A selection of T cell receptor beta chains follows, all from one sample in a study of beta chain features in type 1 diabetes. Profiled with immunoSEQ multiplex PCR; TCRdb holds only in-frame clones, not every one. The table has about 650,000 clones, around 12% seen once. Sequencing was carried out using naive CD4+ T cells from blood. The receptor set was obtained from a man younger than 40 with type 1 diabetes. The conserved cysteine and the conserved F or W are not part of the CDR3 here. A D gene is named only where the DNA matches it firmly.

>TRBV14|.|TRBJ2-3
ASSQDRQGAQY
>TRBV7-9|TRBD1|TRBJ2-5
ASSPRTGQETQY
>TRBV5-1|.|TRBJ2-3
ASRKGQGGTDTQY
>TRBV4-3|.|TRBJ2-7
ASSQDRAGGEQY
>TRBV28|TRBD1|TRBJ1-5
ASSPTGNQPQH
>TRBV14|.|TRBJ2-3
ASSLQMGGRTDTQY
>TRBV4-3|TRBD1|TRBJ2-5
ASSHGQGGGETQY
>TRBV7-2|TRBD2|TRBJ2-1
ASSFPLAGYEQF
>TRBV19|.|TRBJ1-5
ASIPGGQYNQPQH
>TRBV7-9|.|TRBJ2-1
ASSLNWKGRYNEQF
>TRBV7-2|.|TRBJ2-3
ASSLPRGVTLSTDTQY
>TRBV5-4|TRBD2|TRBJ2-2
ASSALAGANTGELF
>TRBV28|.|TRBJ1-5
ASILSHSIPNQPQH
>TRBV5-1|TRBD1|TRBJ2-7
ASSPDLDRGLYEQY
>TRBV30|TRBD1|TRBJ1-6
AWRWAGGSYNSPLH
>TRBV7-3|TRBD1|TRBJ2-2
ASSETGGYTGELF
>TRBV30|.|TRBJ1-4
AWSLQGNEKLF
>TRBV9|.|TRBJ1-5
ASSVAGTQPQH
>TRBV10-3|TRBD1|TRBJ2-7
AISESTGAYEQY
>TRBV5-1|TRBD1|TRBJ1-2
ASSLPGQGTYGYT
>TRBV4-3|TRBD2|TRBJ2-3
ASSLRLAGAYTDTQY
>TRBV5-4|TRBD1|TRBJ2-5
ASSFPGTGAETQY
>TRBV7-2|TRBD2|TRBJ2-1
ASSPSGTSGNNEQF
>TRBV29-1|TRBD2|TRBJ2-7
SVLSGGGPYEQY
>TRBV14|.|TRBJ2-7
ASSQVRSYEQY
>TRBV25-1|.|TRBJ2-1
ASSVQGYEQF
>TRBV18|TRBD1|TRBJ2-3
ASSTRQGSDTQY
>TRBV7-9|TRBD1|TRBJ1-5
ASSEGQPTNQPQH
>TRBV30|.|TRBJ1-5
AWGRDSNQPQH
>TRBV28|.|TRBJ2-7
ASSEPGRTFYEQY
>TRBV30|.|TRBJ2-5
AWSVDVQETQY